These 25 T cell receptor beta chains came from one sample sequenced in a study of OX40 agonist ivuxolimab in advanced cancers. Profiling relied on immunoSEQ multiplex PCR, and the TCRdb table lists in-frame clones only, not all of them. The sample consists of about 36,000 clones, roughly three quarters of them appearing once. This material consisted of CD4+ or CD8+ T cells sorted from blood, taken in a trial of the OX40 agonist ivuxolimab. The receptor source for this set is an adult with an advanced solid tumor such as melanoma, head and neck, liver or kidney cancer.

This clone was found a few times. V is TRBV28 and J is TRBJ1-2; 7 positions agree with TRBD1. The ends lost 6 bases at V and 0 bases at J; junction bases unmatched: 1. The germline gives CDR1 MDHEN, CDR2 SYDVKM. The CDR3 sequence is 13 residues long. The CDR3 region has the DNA TGTGCCAGCAGGGGGACAGCTAACTATGGCTACACCTTC. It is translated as CASRGTANYGYTF.

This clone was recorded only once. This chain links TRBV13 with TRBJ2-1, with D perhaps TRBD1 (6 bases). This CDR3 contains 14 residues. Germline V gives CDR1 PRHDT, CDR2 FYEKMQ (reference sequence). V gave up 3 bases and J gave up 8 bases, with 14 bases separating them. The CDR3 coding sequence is TGTGCCAGCAGCTTCGGCAGGGGATTTTATGAGCAGTTCTTC. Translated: CASSFGRGFYEQFF.

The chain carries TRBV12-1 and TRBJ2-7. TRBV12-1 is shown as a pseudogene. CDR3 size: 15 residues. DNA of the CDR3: TGTGCCAGCAGCGGTCATGGGAACCTCTCCTACGAGCAGTACTTC. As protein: CASSGHGNLSYEQYF.

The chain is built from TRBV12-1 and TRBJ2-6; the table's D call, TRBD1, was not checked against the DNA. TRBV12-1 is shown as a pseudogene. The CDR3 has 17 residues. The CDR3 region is CASSSDRGPSGANVLTF. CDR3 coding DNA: TGTGCCAGCAGCTCTGACAGGGGACCCTCTGGGGCCAACGTCCTGACTTTC.

The CDR3 region has the DNA TGTGCCAGCAGCTTAGCGCTCGGCGGATCCTACGAGCAGTACTTC. This sequence encodes CASSLALGGSYEQYF. The rearrangement uses TRBV11-1 and TRBJ2-7; D is uncertain. Germline-derived CDR1 and CDR2 are SGHAT and FQDESV (reference sequence). The CDR3 loop spans 15 amino acids. Between the trimmed V and J ends, which lost 0 bases and 1 base, there was a span of 10 bases.

The CDR3, as DNA: TGTGCCAGCAGCTTGAAAGCTACCAATGAGCAGTTCTTC. It translates to CASSLKATNEQFF. The rearrangement uses TRBV5-6 and TRBJ2-1; D uncertain. This CDR3 comprises 13 residues. The ends were cut back, 1 base at V and 6 bases at J, with 8 bases in the middle. Germline values: CDR1 SGHDT, CDR2 YYEEEE.

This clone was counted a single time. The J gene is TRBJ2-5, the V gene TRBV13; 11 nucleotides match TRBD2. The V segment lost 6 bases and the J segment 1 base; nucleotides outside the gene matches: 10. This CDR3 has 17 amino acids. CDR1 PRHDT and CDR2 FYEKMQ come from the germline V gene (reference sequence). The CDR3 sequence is CASRNSGLAVFQETQYF. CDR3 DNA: TGTGCCAGCAGGAACTCGGGACTAGCGGTTTTCCAAGAGACCCAGTACTTC.

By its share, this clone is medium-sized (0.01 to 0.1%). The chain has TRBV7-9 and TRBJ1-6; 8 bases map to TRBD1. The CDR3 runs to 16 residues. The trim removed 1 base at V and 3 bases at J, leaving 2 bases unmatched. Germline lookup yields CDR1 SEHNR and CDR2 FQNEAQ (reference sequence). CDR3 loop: CASSLGQGFYNSPLHF. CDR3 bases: TGTGCCAGCAGCTTAGGACAGGGGTTCTATAATTCACCCCTCCACTTT.

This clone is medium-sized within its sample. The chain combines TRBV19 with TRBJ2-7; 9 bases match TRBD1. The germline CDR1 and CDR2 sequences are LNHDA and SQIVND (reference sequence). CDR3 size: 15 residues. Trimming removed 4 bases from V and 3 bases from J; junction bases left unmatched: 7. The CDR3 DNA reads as TGTGCCAGTAGTACCCAGACAGGGGGGAGCTACGAGCAGTACTTC. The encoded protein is CASSTQTGGSYEQYF.

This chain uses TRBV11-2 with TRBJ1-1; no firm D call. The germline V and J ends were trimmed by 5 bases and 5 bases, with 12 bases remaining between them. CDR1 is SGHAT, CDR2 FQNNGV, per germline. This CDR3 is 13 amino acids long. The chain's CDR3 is CASSRNHGTEAFF. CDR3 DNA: TGTGCCAGCAGCCGCAATCACGGAACTGAAGCTTTCTTT.

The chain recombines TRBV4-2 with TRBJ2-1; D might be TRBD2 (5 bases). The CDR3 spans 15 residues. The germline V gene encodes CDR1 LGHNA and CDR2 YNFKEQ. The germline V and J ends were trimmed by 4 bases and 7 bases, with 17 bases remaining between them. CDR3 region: CASSPTYEGENEQFF. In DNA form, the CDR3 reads TGTGCCAGCAGCCCCACCTACGAGGGAGAGAATGAGCAGTTCTTC.

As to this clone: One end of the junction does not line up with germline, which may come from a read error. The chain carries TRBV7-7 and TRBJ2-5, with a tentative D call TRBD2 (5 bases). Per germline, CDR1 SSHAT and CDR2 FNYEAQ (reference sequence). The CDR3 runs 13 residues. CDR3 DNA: TGTGCTAGCAGCTTCCCCGGAGGAGAGACCCAGTACTTC. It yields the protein CASSFPGGETQYF.

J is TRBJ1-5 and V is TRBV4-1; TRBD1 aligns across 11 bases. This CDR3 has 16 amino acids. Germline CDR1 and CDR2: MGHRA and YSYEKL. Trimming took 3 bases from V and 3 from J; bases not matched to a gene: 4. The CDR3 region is CASSQAGQGANQPQHF. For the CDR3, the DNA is TGCGCCAGCAGCCAGGCCGGACAGGGGGCCAATCAGCCCCAGCATTTT.

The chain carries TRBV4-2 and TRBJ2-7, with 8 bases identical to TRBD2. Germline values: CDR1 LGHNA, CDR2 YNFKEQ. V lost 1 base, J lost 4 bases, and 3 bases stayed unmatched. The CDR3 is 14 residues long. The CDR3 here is CASSQGSGGYEQYF. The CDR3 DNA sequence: TGTGCCAGCAGCCAAGGATCGGGAGGGTACGAGCAGTACTTC.

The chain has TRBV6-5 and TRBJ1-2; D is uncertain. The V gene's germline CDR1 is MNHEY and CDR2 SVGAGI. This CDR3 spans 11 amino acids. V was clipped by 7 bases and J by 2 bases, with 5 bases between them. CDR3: CASTVNYGYTF. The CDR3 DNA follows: TGTGCCAGCACAGTCAACTATGGCTACACCTTC.

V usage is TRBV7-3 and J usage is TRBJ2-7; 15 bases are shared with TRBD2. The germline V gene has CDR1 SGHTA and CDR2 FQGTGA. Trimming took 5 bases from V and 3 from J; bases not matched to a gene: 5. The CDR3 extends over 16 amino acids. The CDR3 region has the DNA TGTGCCAGCAGCCCCGGACTAGCGGGAGGGGTCTACGAGCAGTACTTC. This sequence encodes CASSPGLAGGVYEQYF.

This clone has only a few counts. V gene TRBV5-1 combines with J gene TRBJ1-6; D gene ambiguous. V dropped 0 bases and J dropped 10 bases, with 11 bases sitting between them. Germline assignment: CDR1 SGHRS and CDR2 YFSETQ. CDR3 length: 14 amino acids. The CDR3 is CASSLVGSQSPLHF. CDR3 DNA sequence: TGCGCCAGCAGCTTGGTCGGGAGTCAGTCACCCCTCCACTTT.

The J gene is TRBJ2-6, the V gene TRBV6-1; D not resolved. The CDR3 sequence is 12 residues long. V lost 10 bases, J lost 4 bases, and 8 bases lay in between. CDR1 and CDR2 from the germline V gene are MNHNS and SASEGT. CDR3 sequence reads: CATGPGANVLTF. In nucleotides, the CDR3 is TGTGCCACGGGCCCGGGGGCCAACGTCCTGACTTTC.

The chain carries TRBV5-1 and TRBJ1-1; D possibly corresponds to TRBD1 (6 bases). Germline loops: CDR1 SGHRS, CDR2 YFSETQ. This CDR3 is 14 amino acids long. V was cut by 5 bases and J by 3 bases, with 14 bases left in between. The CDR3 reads CASRRQEVDTEAFF. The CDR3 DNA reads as TGCGCCAGCAGACGACAGGAAGTGGACACTGAAGCTTTCTTT.

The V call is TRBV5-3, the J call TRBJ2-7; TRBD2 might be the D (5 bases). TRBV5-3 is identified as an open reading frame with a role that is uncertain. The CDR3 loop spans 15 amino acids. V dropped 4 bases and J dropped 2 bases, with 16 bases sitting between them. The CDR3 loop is CARSGEICLTYEQYF. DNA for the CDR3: TGTGCCAGAAGCGGGGAGATTTGTCTAACCTACGAGCAGTACTTC.

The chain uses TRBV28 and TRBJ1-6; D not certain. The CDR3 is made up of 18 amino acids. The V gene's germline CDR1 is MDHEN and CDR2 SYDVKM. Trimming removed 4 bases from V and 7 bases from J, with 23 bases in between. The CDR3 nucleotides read TGTGCCAGCAGTTCCCTCTTTCTGGACCGACTTGGAAATTCACCCCTCCACTTT. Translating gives CASSSLFLDRLGNSPLHF.

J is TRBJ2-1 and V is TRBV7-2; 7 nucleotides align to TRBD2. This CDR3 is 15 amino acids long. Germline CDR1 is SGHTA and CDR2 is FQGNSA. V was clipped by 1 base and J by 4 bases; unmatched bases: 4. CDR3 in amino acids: CASSLGAGVYNEQFF. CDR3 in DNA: TGTGCCAGCAGCTTAGGGGCGGGAGTTTACAATGAGCAGTTCTTC.

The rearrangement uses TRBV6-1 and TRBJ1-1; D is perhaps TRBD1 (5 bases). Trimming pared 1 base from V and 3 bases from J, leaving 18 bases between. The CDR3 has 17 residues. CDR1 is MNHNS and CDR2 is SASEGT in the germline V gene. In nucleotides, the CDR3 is TGTGCCAGCAGTGAAGGAGCTGGACACTCTGTCGACACTGAAGCTTTCTTT. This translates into CASSEGAGHSVDTEAFF.

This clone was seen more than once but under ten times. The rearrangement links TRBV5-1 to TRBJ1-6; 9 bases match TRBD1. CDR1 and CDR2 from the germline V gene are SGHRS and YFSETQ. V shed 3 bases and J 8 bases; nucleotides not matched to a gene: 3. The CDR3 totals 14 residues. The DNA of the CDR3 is TGCGCCAGCAGCTCAGGACAGGGGTATTCACCCCTCCACTTT. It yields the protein CASSSGQGYSPLHF. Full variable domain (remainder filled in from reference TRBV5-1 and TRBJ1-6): KAGVTQTPRYLIKTRGQQVTLSCSPISGHRSVSWYQQTPGQGLQFLFEYFSETQRNKGNFPGRFSGRQFSNSRSEMNVSTLELGDSALYLCASSSGQGYSPLHFGNGTRLTVT.

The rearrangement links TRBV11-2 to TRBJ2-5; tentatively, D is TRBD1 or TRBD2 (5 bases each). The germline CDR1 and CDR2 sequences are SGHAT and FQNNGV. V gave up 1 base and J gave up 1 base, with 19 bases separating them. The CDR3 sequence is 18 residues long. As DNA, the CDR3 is TGTGCCAGCAGCTTAGGGGGGTGGGCCAGTGGACGCCAAGAGACCCAGTACTTC. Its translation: CASSLGGWASGRQETQYF.